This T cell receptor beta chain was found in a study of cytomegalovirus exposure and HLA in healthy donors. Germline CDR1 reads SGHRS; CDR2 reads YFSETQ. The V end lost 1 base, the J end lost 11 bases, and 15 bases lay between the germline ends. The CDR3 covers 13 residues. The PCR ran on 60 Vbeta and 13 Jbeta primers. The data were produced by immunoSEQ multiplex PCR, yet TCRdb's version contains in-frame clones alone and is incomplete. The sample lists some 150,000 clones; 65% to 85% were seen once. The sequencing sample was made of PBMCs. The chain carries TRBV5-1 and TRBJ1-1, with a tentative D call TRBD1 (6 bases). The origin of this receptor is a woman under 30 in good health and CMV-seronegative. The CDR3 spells CASSLQGSPGAFF. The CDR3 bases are TGCGCCAGCAGCTTGCAGGGGTCACCTGGGGCTTTCTTT.